What follows describes a single T cell receptor (beta chain). Its specificity is unknown. This entry belongs to a study of shared clonotypes between healthy human individuals. Here immunoSEQ multiplex PCR was the method, and the copy in TCRdb shows in-frame clones only, minus some. The table lists 150,000 to 200,000 clones, roughly 70% of them singletons. Both subsets, CD45RA+ naive and CD45RA-negative memory, were split from the CD4+ cells. Overall study findings and caveats: Around 5.3% of naive CD4 clonotypes were shared across several donors.

Germline CDR1 is SNHLY and CDR2 is FYNNEI. The CDR3 spans 14 residues. The V end was cut by 8 bases, the J end by 0 bases, with 11 bases between. J is TRBJ1-3 and V is TRBV2; maybe TRBD1 (5 bases). The material sequenced was memory CD4+ T cells sorted from blood. The subset: CD45RA-negative fraction. This clonotype was sampled from a man aged 25 to 45 in good health. The DNA for the CDR3 is TGTGCCAGCGTTACCGACAGCTCTGGAAACACCATATATTTT. It encodes CASVTDSSGNTIYF.